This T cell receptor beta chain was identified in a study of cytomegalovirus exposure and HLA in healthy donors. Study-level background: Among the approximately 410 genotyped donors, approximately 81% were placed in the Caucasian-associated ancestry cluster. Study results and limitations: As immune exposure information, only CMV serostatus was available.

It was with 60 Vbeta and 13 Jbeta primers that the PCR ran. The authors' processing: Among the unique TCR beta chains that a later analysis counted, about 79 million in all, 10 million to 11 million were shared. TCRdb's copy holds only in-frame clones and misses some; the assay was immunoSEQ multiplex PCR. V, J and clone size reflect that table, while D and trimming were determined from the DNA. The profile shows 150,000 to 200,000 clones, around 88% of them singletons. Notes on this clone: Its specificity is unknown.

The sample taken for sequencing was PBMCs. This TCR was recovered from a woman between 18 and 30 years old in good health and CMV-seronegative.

CDR3: CASSSYPETYEQYF. The CDR3 DNA reads as TGTGCCAGCAGTTCTTACCCGGAGACCTACGAGCAGTACTTC. The chain links TRBV28 to TRBJ2-7; D not resolved. The CDR3 loop spans 14 amino acids. Germline CDR1 reads MDHEN; CDR2 reads SYDVKM. V lost 4 bases and J lost 2, with 12 bases in between.